The rows below give T cell receptor beta chains drawn from one sample of a study of T cells generated in artificial thymic organoids. A single record per CDR3 protein comes from TCRdb applying MiXCR to the 5' RACE reads. This sample has fewer than 3,500 distinct CDR3 sequences, with 30% to 40% found just once. Sequencing was performed on naive CD8+ T cells from blood. These receptors were taken from a human donor who gave cord blood stem cells for thymic organoid culture, a cardiac surgery patient who gave postnatal thymus, or a blood donor (not recorded which). CDR3s leave out the opening cysteine and the closing phenylalanine or tryptophan. Fields, in order: CDR3 protein, V gene, J gene.

CDR3: ASSMQLNTEAF; V: TRBV19; J: TRBJ1-1
CDR3: SVAGTADDPGNTIY; V: TRBV29-1; J: TRBJ1-3
CDR3: ASSLGTSRLDEQF; V: TRBV5-5; J: TRBJ2-1
CDR3: VSSYTGNYGYT; V: TRBV6-5; J: TRBJ1-2
CDR3: ASSPSGTPYNEQF; V: TRBV18; J: TRBJ2-1
CDR3: ASSLARDEQF; V: TRBV5-8; J: TRBJ2-1
CDR3: ASSQTGPGYT; V: TRBV3-1; J: TRBJ1-2
CDR3: ASSLVPRLSSGNTIY; V: TRBV7-9; J: TRBJ1-3
CDR3: ASSFGTGVYEQY; V: TRBV5-6; J: TRBJ2-7
CDR3: ASSASRTPFNQPQH; V: TRBV6-5; J: TRBJ1-5
CDR3: ASSQEQGINYGYT; V: TRBV4-2; J: TRBJ1-2
CDR3: ASSSGTGANRVGYT; V: TRBV5-1; J: TRBJ1-2
CDR3: ASSPGGYSNQPQH; V: TRBV7-2; J: TRBJ1-5
CDR3: ASSRLAGLDEQF; V: TRBV7-9; J: TRBJ2-1
CDR3: SVEGRGSSYNEQF; V: TRBV29-1; J: TRBJ2-1
CDR3: ASSVGGSGTEAF; V: TRBV9; J: TRBJ1-1
CDR3: ATGLWGQGRGYT; V: TRBV5-4; J: TRBJ1-2
CDR3: ASREGPTEAF; V: TRBV7-9; J: TRBJ1-1
CDR3: ASSLGLTGIDEQF; V: TRBV7-2; J: TRBJ2-1
CDR3: ASSPRTDRSSYTEQF; V: TRBV5-5; J: TRBJ2-1
CDR3: ASSRRLAGPRNEQF; V: TRBV12-3/TRBV12-4; J: TRBJ2-1
CDR3: ASSLEGTDTQY; V: TRBV7-9; J: TRBJ2-3
CDR3: ASSFGGAEAF; V: TRBV28; J: TRBJ1-1
CDR3: ASSQGTNYGYT; V: TRBV4-3; J: TRBJ1-2
CDR3: ASSHGGSNQPQH; V: TRBV12-3/TRBV12-4; J: TRBJ1-5
CDR3: ASSLFVVAGVPDTQY; V: TRBV28; J: TRBJ2-3
CDR3: SVSGTSAEGSSYNEQF; V: TRBV29-1; J: TRBJ2-1
CDR3: ASGADSGNTIY; V: TRBV5-1; J: TRBJ1-3
CDR3: ASSVATAGPVLSYNEQF; V: TRBV9; J: TRBJ2-1
CDR3: ASSLIPGQGIPSPSNQPQH; V: TRBV7-3; J: TRBJ1-5
CDR3: ASSQGLGLPETQY; V: TRBV4-3; J: TRBJ2-5
CDR3: ASSQWNTEAF; V: TRBV14; J: TRBJ1-1